This TCR beta chain was sequenced in a study of blood T cell repertoires in COVID-19 (dated by TCRdb to about 2020). Looking at the study overall: Samples covering the acute and convalescent phases of COVID-19 were provided by collaborators in the United States, Italy and Spain. HLA class I and class II types, where available, came from metadata supplied by the sample provider rather than from assay-based typing. The repertoires were released in a freely available public database meant as a resource for research on the immune response to SARS-CoV-2. Deeply sampled blood TCRbeta repertoires from subjects exposed to, actively infected with, or recovered from COVID-19 were included in the dataset. The material from the prospective study consisted of cDNA or gDNA derived from T cells, B-cell-depleted T cells, or PBMCs. Nearly every sample came with metadata listing a de-identified subject ID, COVID-19 status, age in years and sex. Samples were obtained from the ongoing ImmuneRACE study (first 160 participants) and from roughly 1,300 subjects provided by 6 global collaborators.

As for this clone: Its specific antigen is unknown. No much larger clonotype is one base removed from it; base qualities were not supplied.

The collaborating institutions used their own protocols to collect whole blood in K2EDTA tubes. For TCRbeta analysis, collaborators shipped samples in one of three forms: frozen whole blood, isolated PBMCs, or DNA extracted from either of those sample types. CDR1 and CDR2 are drawn from the germline V gene: MRHNA, SNTAGT. From the cysteine through the phenylalanine, the CDR3 covers 16 amino acids. The entry retains the CDR3 DNA only, 48 bases that are in frame from base 1. V loses 2 bases, J loses 5 bases, and the germline ends lie 16 bases apart. General study outcomes and caveats: Clinical and demographic metadata were provided uncurated, with the amount varying by source and participant.

The immunoSEQ Assay, a bias-controlled multiplex PCR, was used to amplify TCRbeta CDR3 regions from genomic DNA. The paper's processing steps were these. Nucleated cell counts per sample were estimated from amplification of reference gene primers within the assay. To quantify the absolute abundance of each unique TCRbeta CDR3 rearrangement, sequence reads were collapsed and filtered. For each sample, productive Simpson clonality was calculated by taking the square root of Simpson's diversity index across productive rearrangements. TCRdb re-hosts the immuneACCESS table, in-frame sequences only. Its copies lack some clones; in the studies checked, an unresolved V gene accounts for under half of them, and the cause for the rest is not known. The V and J calls and clone size come from that table; D and trimming were worked out from the DNA. In all, the sample holds over 95,000 clones, and approximately 90% of those were seen once. Clones ranked in the top ten supply about 4.5% of the sample.

The sequence is built from TRBV6-4 and TRBJ2-4, with a weak D call of TRBD1 (6 bases match). The sample was peripheral blood. The receptor's source is a woman aged 45-65 years with acute or convalescent COVID-19. The DNA reads TGTGCCAGCAGTGACCCGGGACACCAGTATCAAAACATTCAGTACTTC. This yields the protein CASSDPGHQYQNIQYF.